What follows describes a single TCR beta chain. Its target is unknown. The entry originates in a study of Graves' ophthalmopathy and Graves' hyperthyroidism. RNA transcripts yielded amplified TCR beta CDR3 regions. HTBI primers primed a first-round RT-PCR, and a second-round multiplex PCR followed. TCRdb analysed the multiplex PCR reads with MiXCR anew, one entry per CDR3 protein. The sample records some 170,000 distinct CDR3 sequences, under 45% being singletons. Establishment of the diagnosis relied upon clinical symptoms, serum thyroxine, TRAb, thyroid ultrasound and orbital computed tomography. PBMCs came from 8.5 to 10 ml of fresh peripheral blood. Study-wide results and caveats: The model predicted progression of ophthalmopathy with a sensitivity of just over 70%, and its specificity was about 72%.

The sample comprised peripheral blood. This clonotype was obtained from a man aged 30-40 years with Graves' ophthalmopathy.

The DNA of the CDR3 is TGTGCCAGCAGCCCTGGGAGGGGGCACGCTTTCTTT. It encodes CASSPGRGHAFF. This rearrangement joins TRBV11-3 to TRBJ1-1; TRBD1 matches at 7 bases. This CDR3 spans 12 amino acids. The trim removed 5 bases at V and 11 bases at J, leaving 8 bases unmatched. Germline CDR1 SGHNT, CDR2 YENEEA.